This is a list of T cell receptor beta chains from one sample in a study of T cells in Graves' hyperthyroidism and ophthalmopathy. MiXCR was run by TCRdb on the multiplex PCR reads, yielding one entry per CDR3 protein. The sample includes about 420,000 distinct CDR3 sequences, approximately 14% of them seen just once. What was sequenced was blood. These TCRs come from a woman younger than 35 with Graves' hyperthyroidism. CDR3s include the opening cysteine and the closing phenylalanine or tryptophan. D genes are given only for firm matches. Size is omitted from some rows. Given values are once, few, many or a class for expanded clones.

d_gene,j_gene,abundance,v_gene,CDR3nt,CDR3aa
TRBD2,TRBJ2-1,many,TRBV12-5,TGTGCTAGTGGTTTGATCCTAGCGGGAGCGGGTGAGCAGTTCTTC,CASGLILAGAGEQFF
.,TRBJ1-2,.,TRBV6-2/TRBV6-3,TGTGCCAGCAGTTATGGCGGGCCGTATGGCTACACCTTC,CASSYGGPYGYTF
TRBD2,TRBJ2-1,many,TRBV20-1,TGCAGTGCTGACTACGGACTAGCTAGGATAGAGCAGTTCTTC,CSADYGLARIEQFF
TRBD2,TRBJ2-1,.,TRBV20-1,TGCAGTGCTAGGATAGCGGGAGGTCACAATGAGCAGTTCTTC,CSARIAGGHNEQFF
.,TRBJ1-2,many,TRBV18,TGTGCCAGCTCACCAGCCGGACTCGGGGGTGGCTACACCTTC,CASSPAGLGGGYTF
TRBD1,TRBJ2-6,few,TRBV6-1,TGTGCCAGCAATGACTTGGGACAGGGTCTCTCTGGGGCCAACGTCCTGACTTTC,CASNDLGQGLSGANVLTF
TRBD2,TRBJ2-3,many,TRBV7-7,TGTGCTAGCAGCACAGGGACTAGCGGAGGCACAGATACGCAGTATTTT,CASSTGTSGGTDTQYF
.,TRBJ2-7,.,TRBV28,TGTGCCAGCAGTTTATCGGGGGCCAGCTCCTACGAGCAGTACTTC,CASSLSGASSYEQYF
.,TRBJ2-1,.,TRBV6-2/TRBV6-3,TGTGCCAGCAGGACCAACGATGAGCAGTTCTTC,CASRTNDEQFF
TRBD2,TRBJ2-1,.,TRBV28,TGTGCCAGCAGTTTTAGGACTAGCGGGAGGTTCGATGAGCAGTTCTTC,CASSFRTSGRFDEQFF
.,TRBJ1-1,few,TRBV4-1,TGCGCCAGCAGCCACCGAACGGGGGGCCTCACTGAAGCTTTCTTT,CASSHRTGGLTEAFF
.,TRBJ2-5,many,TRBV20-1,TGCAGTGCTAGAATCGGGGTCGGCCAAGAGACCCAGTACTTC,CSARIGVGQETQYF
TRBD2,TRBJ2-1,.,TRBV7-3,TGTGCCAGCAGCTTGCCACCGGGGGGGGGGCAGTTCTTC,CASSLPPGGGQFF
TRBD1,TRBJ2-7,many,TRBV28,TGTGCCAGCAGTTTCGGACAGGGAAACGAGCAGTACTTC,CASSFGQGNEQYF
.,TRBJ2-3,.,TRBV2,TGTGCCAGCAGCCCCGTTTGGAGGGGTCCAAAAGATACGCAGTATTTT,CASSPVWRGPKDTQYF
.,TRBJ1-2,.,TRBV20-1,TGCAGTGCCCCTACAGGGCCCGAGGGCTACACCTTC,CSAPTGPEGYTF